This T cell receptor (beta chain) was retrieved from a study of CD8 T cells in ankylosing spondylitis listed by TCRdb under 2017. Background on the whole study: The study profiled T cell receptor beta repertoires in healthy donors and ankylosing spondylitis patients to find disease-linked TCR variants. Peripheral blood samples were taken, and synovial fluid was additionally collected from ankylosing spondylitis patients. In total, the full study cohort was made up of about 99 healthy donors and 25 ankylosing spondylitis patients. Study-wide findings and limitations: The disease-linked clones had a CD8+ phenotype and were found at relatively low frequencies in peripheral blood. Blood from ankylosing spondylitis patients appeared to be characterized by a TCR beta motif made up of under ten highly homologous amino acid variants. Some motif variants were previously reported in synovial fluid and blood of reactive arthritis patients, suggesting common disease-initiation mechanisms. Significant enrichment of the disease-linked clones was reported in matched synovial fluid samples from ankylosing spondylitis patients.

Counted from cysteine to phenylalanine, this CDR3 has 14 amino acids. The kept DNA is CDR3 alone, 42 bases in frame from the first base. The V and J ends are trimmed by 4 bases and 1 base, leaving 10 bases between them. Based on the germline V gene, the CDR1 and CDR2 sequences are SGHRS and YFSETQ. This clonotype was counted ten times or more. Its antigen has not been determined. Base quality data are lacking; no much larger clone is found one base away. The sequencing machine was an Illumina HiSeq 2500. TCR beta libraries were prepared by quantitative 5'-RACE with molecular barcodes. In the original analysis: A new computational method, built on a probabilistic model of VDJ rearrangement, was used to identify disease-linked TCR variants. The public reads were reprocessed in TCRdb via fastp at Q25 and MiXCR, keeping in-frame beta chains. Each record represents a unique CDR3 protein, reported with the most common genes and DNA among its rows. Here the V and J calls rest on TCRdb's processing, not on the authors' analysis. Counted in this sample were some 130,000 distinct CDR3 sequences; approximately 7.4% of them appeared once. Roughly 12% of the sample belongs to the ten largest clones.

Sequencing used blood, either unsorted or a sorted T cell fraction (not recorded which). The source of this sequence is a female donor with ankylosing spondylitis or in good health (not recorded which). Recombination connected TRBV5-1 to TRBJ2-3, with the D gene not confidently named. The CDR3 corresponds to CASSTSWGTDTQYF. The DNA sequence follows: TGCGCCAGCAGCACCAGCTGGGGCACAGATACGCAGTATTTT.